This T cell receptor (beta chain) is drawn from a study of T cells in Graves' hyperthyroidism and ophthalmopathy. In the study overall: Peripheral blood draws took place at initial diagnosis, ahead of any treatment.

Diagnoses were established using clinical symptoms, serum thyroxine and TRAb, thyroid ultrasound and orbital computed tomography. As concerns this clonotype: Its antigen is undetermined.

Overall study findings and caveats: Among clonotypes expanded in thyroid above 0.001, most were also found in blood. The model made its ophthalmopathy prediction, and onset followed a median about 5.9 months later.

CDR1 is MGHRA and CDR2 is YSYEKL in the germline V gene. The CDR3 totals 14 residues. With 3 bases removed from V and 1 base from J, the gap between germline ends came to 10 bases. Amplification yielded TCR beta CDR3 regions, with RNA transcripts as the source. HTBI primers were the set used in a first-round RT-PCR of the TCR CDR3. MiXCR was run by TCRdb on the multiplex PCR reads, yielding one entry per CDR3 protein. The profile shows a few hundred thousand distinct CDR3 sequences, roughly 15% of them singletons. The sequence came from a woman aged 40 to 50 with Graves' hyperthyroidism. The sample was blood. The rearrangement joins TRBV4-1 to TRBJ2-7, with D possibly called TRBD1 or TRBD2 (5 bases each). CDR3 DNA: TGCGCCAGCAGCCAGGACGGGACGTCCTACGAGCAGTACTTC. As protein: CASSQDGTSYEQYF.